The clone carrying this T cell receptor (gamma chain) was detected ten times or more. PBMCs from patients and controls supplied the genomic DNA for sequencing. Under 2017 WHO criteria, patients were classed as T-LGLL or HSTCL. The data derive from a study of gamma delta lymphoproliferative disorders and STAT genes. Across the whole study: Gamma-chain libraries were built from at least 50 ng of genomic DNA with the LymphoTrack Dx TCRG Assay.

TCRdb reanalysed the multiplex PCR reads with CATT. Of over a thousand gamma-chain clones in the sample, 8.2% were seen once. The V gene end was trimmed by 5 bases and the J gene end by 0 bases; junction bases not matched to a gene: 7. The CDR3 sequence is 14 residues long. The germline V gene has CDR1 VENAVY and CDR2 YDSYNSRV. This TCR derives from a human donor with gamma-delta T-cell large granular lymphocyte leukemia. This chain joins TRGV8 and TRGJ1 or TRGJ2. TCRdb records no J gene; here it was assigned by comparing the DNA to germline. Sequenced sample: blood. CDR3 nucleotide sequence: TGTGCCACCTGGGCATTGTCGAATTATTATAAGAAACTCTTT. Encoded protein: CATWALSNYYKKLF.